Given below is one T cell receptor beta chain in context. In the source study's methods: Amplification with reference gene primers provided the estimates of nucleated cell counts. The data were produced by immunoSEQ multiplex PCR, yet TCRdb's version contains in-frame clones alone and is incomplete. The D gene and trimming were derived from the DNA, and the V and J assignments and clone size from that table. The table lists roughly 330,000 clones, roughly 88% of them singletons. The data are from a study of blood T cell repertoires in COVID-19. Study at large: PBMCs, B-cell-depleted T cells, or T cells provided the cDNA or gDNA that made up the material.

The CDR3 sequence is 15 residues long. V was trimmed by 3 bases and J by 0 bases, leaving 11 bases between them. CDR1 ENHRY and CDR2 SYGVKD come from the germline V gene. Grouping used clinical history reported by participants in a survey and questionnaire. The clonotype comes from a man younger than 40 who had recovered from COVID-19. Source material: PBMCs or T cells enriched from blood (not recorded which). This sequence joins TRBV10-3 and TRBJ1-2, with a tentative D call TRBD1 (6 bases). The CDR3 sequence: CAISELDSANYGYTF. The CDR3 coding sequence is TGTGCCATCAGTGAATTGGACAGCGCTAACTATGGCTACACCTTC.